This entry lists 11 T cell receptor beta chains sequenced from one sample in a study of cytomegalovirus exposure and HLA in healthy donors. Using immunoSEQ multiplex PCR, the repertoire was profiled, and TCRdb retains in-frame clones only, with some absent. The repertoire holds under 140,000 clones, with around 90% as singletons. Sequencing was done on a sample of PBMCs. Receptors were obtained from a young woman in good health and CMV-seronegative.

V is TRBV6-4 and J is TRBJ2-1; no firm D call. The CDR3 loop spans 14 amino acids. The germline V gene has CDR1 MRHNA and CDR2 SNTAGT. V lost 4 bases and J lost 3, with 10 bases in between. The CDR3 bases are TGTGCCAGCAGTGCCAGTTACGACTACAATGAGCAGTTCTTC. Protein: CASSASYDYNEQFF.

The V and J genes are TRBV4-3 and TRBJ1-1, with D hard to call. The CDR3 covers 13 residues. Germline V gene lookup returns CDR1 LGHNA and CDR2 YSLEER. Trimming pared 1 base from V and 11 bases from J, leaving 14 bases between. CDR3 in amino acids: CASSQGVALGAFF. The DNA for the CDR3 is TGCGCCAGCAGCCAAGGAGTAGCCCTTGGGGCTTTCTTT.

The chain links TRBV4-3 to TRBJ1-2; 7 bases align to TRBD1. CDR3 length equals 15 residues. V dropped 5 bases and J dropped 6; count of bases not matched to a gene: 12. The germline gives CDR1 LGHNA, CDR2 YSLEER. The CDR3 nucleotides are TGCGCCAGCAGCTACAGCGCCGACAGGGATGATGGCTACACCTTC. Its protein product is CASSYSADRDDGYTF.

The genes are TRBV5-8 and TRBJ2-1, with 12 bases fitting TRBD2. The CDR3 has 19 residues. From germline, CDR1 is SGHTS and CDR2 YDEGEE. The junction had 9 bases not matched to a gene; V was cut back by 2 bases and J by 0 bases. The CDR3 DNA follows: TGTGCCAGCAGCTTAGAACTAGCGGGGGGCTCCCGCTCCTACAATGAGCAGTTCTTC. This codes for CASSLELAGGSRSYNEQFF. Full variable domain (remainder filled in from reference TRBV5-8 and TRBJ2-1): EAGVTQSPTHLIKTRGQQATLRCSPISGHTSVYWYQQALGLGLQFLLWYDEGEERNRGNFPPRFSGRQFPNYSSELNVNALELEDSALYLCASSLELAGGSRSYNEQFFGPGTRLTVL.

The chain uses TRBV7-9 and TRBJ2-3, with D perhaps TRBD1 (5 bases). The V and J ends lost 1 base and 5 bases respectively, with 13 bases between them. This CDR3 is built from 15 residues. CDR1 SEHNR and CDR2 FQNEAQ come from the germline V gene (reference sequence). CDR3 nucleotides: TGTGCCAGCAGCTTAGTCGCAGGGATGGGAGATACGCAGTATTTT. It specifies CASSLVAGMGDTQYF.

The chain has TRBV27 and TRBJ2-4; tentative D call: TRBD1 (5 bases). Per germline, CDR1 MNHEY and CDR2 SMNVEV (reference sequence). V was shortened by 0 bases and J by 6 bases, with 9 bases between the two germline ends. CDR3 length: 14 amino acids. CDR3 sequence (DNA): TGTGCCAGCAGTTTATCGAGACAGACAAACATTCAGTACTTC. This sequence encodes CASSLSRQTNIQYF.

The chain couples TRBV6-7 to TRBJ2-7, with TRBD2 as a possible D gene (5 bases). TRBV6-7 is known as an ORF, though its function is uncertain. This CDR3 region has 14 residues. V lost 6 bases and J 2 bases, leaving 14 bases between the germline ends. This CDR3 reads CASRNGPGTYEQYF. CDR3 bases: TGTGCCAGCAGGAATGGGCCGGGAACCTACGAGCAGTACTTC.

J is TRBJ1-3 and V is TRBV7-2; TRBD1 matches at 8 bases. Germline CDR1 and CDR2: SGHTA and FQGNSA. V shed 3 bases and J 0 bases; nucleotides not matched to a gene: 4. The CDR3 is 16 residues long. The CDR3 bases are TGTGCCAGCAGCTTTCGGACAGGGTTCTCTGGAAACACCATATATTTT. It yields the protein CASSFRTGFSGNTIYF.

The chain is built from TRBV4-2 and TRBJ2-3, with D perhaps matching TRBD2 (5 bases). Trimming took off 2 bases at V and 0 bases at J, with 9 bases between the two ends. Germline CDR1 is LGHNA and CDR2 is YNFKEQ. The CDR3 totals 15 residues. The CDR3: CASSQIAGSTDTQYF. The CDR3 bases are TGTGCCAGCAGCCAAATCGCGGGTAGCACAGATACGCAGTATTTT.

The chain is built from TRBV7-9 and TRBJ2-2, with 8 bases lining up with TRBD1. Germline loops: CDR1 SEHNR, CDR2 FQNEAQ (reference sequence). The CDR3 is made up of 13 amino acids. Unmatched junction bases numbered 3, after V lost 11 bases and J lost 1 base. CDR3 region: CAEGQGNTGELFF. For the CDR3, the DNA is TGTGCCGAAGGACAGGGGAACACCGGGGAGCTGTTTTTT.

This chain connects TRBV30 to TRBJ2-7; D might be TRBD1 (6 bases). This CDR3 comprises 11 residues. Looked up from germline, CDR1 is GTSNPN and CDR2 is SVGIG (reference sequence). V was pared by 6 bases and J by 3 bases, with 9 bases between. The CDR3, as DNA: TGTGCCTGCGGACAGTACTACGAGCAGTACTTC. Translated: CACGQYYEQYF.